The present T cell receptor (beta chain) was sequenced within a study of blood T cell repertoires in COVID-19. CDR3 length: 15 residues. Germline assignment: CDR1 MGHRA and CDR2 YSYEKL. V lost 7 bases and J 1 base, leaving 17 bases between the germline ends. As processed by the authors: Cell counts per sample came from amplifying reference gene primers. The table came from immunoSEQ multiplex PCR; TCRdb's copy has only in-frame clones and leaves some out. V and J calls and clone size are as listed in that table; D and trimming were resolved from the DNA. The sample contains fewer than 200,000 clones, 70% to 90% of which appear only once.

Sequenced input: peripheral blood. The TCR was taken from a man aged 45-65 years who had recovered from COVID-19. The J gene is TRBJ2-7, the V gene TRBV4-1; D might be TRBD1 (6 bases). CDR3 region: CASTPSTGNSYEQYF. CDR3 sequence (DNA): TGCGCCAGCACCCCGAGTACAGGGAATTCCTACGAGCAGTACTTC.